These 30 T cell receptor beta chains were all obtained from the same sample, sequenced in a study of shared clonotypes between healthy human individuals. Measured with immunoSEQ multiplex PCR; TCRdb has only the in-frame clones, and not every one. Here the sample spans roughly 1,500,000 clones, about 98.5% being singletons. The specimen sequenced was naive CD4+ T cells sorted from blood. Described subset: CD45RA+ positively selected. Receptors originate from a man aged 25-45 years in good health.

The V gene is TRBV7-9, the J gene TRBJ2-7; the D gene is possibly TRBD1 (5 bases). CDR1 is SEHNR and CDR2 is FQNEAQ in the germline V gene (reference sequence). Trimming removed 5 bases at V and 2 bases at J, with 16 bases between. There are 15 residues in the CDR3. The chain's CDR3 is CASSPHATGTYEQYF. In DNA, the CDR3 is TGTGCCAGCAGCCCCCATGCAACAGGAACCTACGAGCAGTACTTC.

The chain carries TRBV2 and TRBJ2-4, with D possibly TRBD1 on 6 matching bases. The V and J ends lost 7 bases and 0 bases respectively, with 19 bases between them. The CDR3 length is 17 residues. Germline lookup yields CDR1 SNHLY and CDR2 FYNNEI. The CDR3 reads CASTLTPTTGAKNIQYF. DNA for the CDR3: TGTGCCAGCACCCTCACCCCTACGACAGGAGCCAAAAACATTCAGTACTTC.

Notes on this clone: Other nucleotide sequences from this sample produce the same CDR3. CDR3 sequence (DNA): TGTGCCAGCAGTGGGGAGACTGAAGCTTTCTTT. This encodes CASSGETEAFF. The rearrangement uses TRBV2 and TRBJ1-1; D ambiguous. The CDR3 is 11 amino acids. Germline V gene data show CDR1 as SNHLY and CDR2 as FYNNEI. Trimming left V 4 bases short and J 5 bases short, with 5 bases between.

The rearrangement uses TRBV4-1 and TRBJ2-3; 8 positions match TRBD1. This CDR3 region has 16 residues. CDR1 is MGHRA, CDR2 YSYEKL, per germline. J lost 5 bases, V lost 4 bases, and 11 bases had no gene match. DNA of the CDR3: TGCGCCAGCAGCCCCCTGGGGAGACAGGGGAAAGATACGCAGTATTTT. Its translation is CASSPLGRQGKDTQYF.

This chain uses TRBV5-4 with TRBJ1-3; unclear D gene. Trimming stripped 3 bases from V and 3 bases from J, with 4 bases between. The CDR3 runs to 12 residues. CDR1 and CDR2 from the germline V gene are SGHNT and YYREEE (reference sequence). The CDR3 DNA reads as TGTGCCAGCAGCTCGAATGGAAACACCATATATTTT. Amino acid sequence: CASSSNGNTIYF.

The CDR3 sequence is CASSPGQSRTNEQFF. The CDR3 DNA sequence: TGTGCCAGCTCACCAGGACAGAGCAGGACCAATGAGCAGTTCTTC. This chain uses TRBV18 with TRBJ2-1; a weak D match, TRBD1 (6 bases). CDR1 KGHSH and CDR2 LQKENI come from the germline V gene. V was cut by 2 bases and J by 6 bases, with 14 bases left in between. The CDR3 has 15 residues.

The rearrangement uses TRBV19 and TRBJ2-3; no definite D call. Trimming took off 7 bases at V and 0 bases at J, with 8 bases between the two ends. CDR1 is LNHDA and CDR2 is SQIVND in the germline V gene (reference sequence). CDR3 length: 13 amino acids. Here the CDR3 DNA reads TGTGCCAGTACCACCGCTAGCACAGATACGCAGTATTTT. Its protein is CASTTASTDTQYF. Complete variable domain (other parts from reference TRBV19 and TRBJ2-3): DGGITQSPKYLFRKEGQNVTLSCEQNLNHDAMYWYRQDPGQGLRLIYYSQIVNDFQKGDIAEGYSVSREKKESFPLTVTSAQKNPTAFYLCASTTASTDTQYFGPGTRLTVL.

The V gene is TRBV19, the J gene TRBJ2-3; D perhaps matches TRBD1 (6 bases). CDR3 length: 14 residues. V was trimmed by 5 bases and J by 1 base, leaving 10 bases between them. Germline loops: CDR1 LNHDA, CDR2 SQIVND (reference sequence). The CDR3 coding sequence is TGTGCCAGTAGTTCCCCAGGGGGCACAGATACGCAGTATTTT. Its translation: CASSSPGGTDTQYF.

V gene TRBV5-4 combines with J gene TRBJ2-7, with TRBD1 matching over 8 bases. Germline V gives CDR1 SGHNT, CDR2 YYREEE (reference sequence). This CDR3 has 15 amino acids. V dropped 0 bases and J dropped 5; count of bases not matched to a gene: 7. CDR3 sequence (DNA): TGTGCCAGCAGCTTGGATGCAGGGGGCTTCAACGAGCAGTACTTC. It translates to CASSLDAGGFNEQYF.

Written as DNA, the CDR3 is TGTGCCAGCTCAAATGGCGGGAACTACGAGCAGTACTTC. Residues: CASSNGGNYEQYF. The chain links TRBV18 to TRBJ2-7, with D maybe TRBD2 (6 bases). The V end was cut by 5 bases, the J end by 3 bases, with 11 bases between. The germline gives CDR1 KGHSH, CDR2 LQKENI. The CDR3 extends over 13 amino acids.

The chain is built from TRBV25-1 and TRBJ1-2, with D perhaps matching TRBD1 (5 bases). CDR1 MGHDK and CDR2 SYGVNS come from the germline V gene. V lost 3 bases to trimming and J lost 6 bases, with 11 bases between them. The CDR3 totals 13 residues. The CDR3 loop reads CASSDGTAHGYTF. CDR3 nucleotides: TGTGCCAGCAGTGACGGGACGGCTCATGGCTACACCTTC.

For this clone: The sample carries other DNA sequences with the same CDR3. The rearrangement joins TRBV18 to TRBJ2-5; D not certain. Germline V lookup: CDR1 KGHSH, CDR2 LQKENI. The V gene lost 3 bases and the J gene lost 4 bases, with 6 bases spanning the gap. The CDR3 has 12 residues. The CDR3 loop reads CASSPEGETQYF. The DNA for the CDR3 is TGTGCCAGCTCACCCGAAGGAGAGACCCAGTACTTC.

The CDR3 spells CASSPSGTMNTGELFF. CDR3 sequence (DNA): TGTGCCAGCAGTCCGTCCGGGACAATGAACACCGGGGAGCTGTTTTTT. The V call is TRBV28, the J call TRBJ2-2; the D gene is possibly TRBD1 (6 bases). From germline, CDR1 is MDHEN and CDR2 SYDVKM. The V gene lost 5 bases and the J gene lost 1 base, with 14 bases spanning the gap. The CDR3 is made up of 16 amino acids.

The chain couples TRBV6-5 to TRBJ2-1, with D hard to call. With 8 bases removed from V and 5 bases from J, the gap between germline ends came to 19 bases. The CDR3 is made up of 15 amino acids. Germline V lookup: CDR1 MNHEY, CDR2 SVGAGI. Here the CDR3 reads CASRSPGRGDNEQFF. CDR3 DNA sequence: TGTGCCAGCCGCTCACCCGGGCGTGGGGACAATGAGCAGTTCTTC.

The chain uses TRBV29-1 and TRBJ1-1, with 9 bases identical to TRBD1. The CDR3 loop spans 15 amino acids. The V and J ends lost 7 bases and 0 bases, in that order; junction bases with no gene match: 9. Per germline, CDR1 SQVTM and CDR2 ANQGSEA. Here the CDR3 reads CSARVTGGLNTEAFF. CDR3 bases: TGCAGCGCTCGTGTGACAGGGGGATTGAACACTGAAGCTTTCTTT.

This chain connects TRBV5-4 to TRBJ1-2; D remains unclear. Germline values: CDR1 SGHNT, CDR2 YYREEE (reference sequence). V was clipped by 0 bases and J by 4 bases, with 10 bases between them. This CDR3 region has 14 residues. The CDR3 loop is CASSLAGPSYGYTF. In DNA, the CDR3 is TGTGCCAGCAGCTTGGCCGGGCCGAGCTATGGCTACACCTTC. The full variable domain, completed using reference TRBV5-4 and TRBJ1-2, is ETGVTQSPTHLIKTRGQQVTLRCSSQSGHNTVSWYQQALGQGPQFIFQYYREEENGRGNFPPRFSGLQFPNYSSELNVNALELDDSALYLCASSLAGPSYGYTFGSGTRLTVV.

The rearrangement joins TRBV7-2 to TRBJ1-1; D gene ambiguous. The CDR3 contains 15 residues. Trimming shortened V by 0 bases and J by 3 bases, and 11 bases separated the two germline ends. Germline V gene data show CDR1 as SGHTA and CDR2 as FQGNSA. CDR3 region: CASSLARGRDTEAFF. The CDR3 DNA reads TGTGCCAGCAGCTTAGCGAGAGGGCGAGACACTGAAGCTTTCTTT.

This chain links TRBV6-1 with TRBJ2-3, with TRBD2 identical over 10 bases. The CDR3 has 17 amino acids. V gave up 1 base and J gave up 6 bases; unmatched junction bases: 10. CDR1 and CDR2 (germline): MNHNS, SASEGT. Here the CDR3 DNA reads TGTGCCAGCAGTGAAGGGGTAGCGGGAGGTTATGGGGATACGCAGTATTTT. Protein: CASSEGVAGGYGDTQYF.

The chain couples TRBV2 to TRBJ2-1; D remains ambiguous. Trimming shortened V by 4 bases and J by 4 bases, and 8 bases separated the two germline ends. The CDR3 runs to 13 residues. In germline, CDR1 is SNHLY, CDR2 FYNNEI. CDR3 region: CASSGTRYNEQFF. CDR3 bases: TGTGCCAGCAGTGGTACGCGGTACAATGAGCAGTTCTTC. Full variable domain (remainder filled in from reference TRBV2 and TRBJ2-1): EPEVTQTPSHQVTQMGQEVILRCVPISNHLYFYWYRQILGQKVEFLVSFYNNEISEKSEIFDDQFSVERPDGSNFTLKIRSTKLEDSAMYFCASSGTRYNEQFFGPGTRLTVL.

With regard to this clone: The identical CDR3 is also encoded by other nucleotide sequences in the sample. Written as DNA, the CDR3 is TGTGCCAGTAGTATAGGACAGAACAATGAGCAGTTCTTC. Translating it yields CASSIGQNNEQFF. J is TRBJ2-1 and V is TRBV19, with TRBD1 as a possible D gene (5 bases). In germline, CDR1 is LNHDA, CDR2 SQIVND (reference sequence). Deletions cut 1 base from V and 5 bases from J, with 6 bases between. The CDR3 totals 13 residues.

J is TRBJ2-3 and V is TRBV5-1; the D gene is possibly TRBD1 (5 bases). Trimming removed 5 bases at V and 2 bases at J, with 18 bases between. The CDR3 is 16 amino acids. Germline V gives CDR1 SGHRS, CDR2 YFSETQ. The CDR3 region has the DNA TGCGCCAGCAGAGCCAAGATGGACACATCCACAGATACGCAGTATTTT. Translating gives CASRAKMDTSTDTQYF. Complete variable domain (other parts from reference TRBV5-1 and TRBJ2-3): KAGVTQTPRYLIKTRGQQVTLSCSPISGHRSVSWYQQTPGQGLQFLFEYFSETQRNKGNFPGRFSGRQFSNSRSEMNVSTLELGDSALYLCASRAKMDTSTDTQYFGPGTRLTVL.

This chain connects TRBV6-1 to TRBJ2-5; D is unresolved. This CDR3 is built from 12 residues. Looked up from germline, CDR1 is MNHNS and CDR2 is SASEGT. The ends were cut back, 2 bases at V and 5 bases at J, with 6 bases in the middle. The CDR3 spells CASSERWETQYF. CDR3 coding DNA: TGTGCCAGCAGTGAAAGGTGGGAGACCCAGTACTTC.

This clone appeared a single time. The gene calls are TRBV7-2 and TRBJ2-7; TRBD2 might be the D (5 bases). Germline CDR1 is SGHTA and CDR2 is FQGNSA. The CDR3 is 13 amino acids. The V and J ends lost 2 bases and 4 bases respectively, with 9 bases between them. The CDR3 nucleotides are TGTGCCAGCAGCTTAAGGAGCGGTTACGAGCAGTACTTC. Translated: CASSLRSGYEQYF.

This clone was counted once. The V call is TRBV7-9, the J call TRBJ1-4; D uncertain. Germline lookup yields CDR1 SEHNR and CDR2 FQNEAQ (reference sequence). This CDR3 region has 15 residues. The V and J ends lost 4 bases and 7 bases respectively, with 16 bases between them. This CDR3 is CASSSSAGRSEKLFF. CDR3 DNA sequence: TGTGCCAGCAGCTCCTCTGCAGGTAGGAGTGAAAAACTGTTTTTT. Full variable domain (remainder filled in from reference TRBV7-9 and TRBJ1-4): DTGVSQNPRHKITKRGQNVTFRCDPISEHNRLYWYRQTLGQGPEFLTYFQNEAQLEKSRLLSDRFSAERPKGSFSTLEIQRTEQGDSAMYLCASSSSAGRSEKLFFGSGTQLSVL.

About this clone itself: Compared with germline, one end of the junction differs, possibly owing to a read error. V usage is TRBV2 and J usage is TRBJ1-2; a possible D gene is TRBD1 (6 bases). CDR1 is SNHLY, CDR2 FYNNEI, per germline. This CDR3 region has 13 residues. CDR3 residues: CASSTGTPREWRF. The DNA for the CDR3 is TGTGCCAGCAGTACCGGGACACCTCGTGAATGGAGGTTC.

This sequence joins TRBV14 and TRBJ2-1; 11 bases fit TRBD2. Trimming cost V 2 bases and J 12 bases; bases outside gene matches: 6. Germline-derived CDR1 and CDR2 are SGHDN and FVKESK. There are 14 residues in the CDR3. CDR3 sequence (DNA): TGTGCCAGCAGCCAATCGAGGCTAGCGGGAGGGCAGTTCTTC. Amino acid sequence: CASSQSRLAGGQFF.

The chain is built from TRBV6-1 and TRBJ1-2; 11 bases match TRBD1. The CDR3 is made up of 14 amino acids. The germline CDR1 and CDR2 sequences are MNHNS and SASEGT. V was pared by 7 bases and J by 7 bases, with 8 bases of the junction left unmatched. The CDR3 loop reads CASTGTGQGGGYTF. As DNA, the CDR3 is TGTGCCAGCACTGGGACGGGACAGGGGGGTGGCTACACCTTC.

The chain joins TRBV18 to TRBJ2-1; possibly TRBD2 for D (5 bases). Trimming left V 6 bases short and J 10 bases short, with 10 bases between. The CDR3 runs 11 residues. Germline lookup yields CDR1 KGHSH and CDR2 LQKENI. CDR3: CASSGQREQFF. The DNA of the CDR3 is TGTGCCAGCTCCGGCCAGCGGGAGCAGTTCTTC.

The CDR3 DNA follows: TGTGCCAGCAGCGTAGTTTCAGGGTTAGGAGGGGGCACGACTAACTATGGCTACACCTTC. It encodes CASSVVSGLGGGTTNYGYTF. V and J are TRBV9 and TRBJ1-2; 7 bases align to TRBD1. The CDR3 contains 20 residues. Trimming removed 0 bases from V and 0 bases from J; junction bases left unmatched: 17. CDR1 and CDR2 from the germline V gene are SGDLS and YYNGEE. Together with reference TRBV9 and TRBJ1-2, the CDR3 gives the full variable domain: DSGVTQTPKHLITATGQRVTLRCSPRSGDLSVYWYQQSLDQGLQFLIQYYNGEERAKGNILERFSAQQFPDLHSELNLSSLELGDSALYFCASSVVSGLGGGTTNYGYTFGSGTRLTVV.

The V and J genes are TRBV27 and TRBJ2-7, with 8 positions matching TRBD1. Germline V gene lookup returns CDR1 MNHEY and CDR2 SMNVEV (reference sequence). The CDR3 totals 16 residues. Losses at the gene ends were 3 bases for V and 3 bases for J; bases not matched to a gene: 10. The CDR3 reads CASSFGQGPPYYEQYF. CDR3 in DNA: TGTGCCAGCAGTTTTGGACAGGGCCCACCCTACTACGAGCAGTACTTC.